These T cell receptor beta chains were read from a single sample in a study of radiotherapy plus CTLA-4 blockade in lung cancer. Clones were sequenced by immunoSEQ multiplex PCR, and TCRdb holds only the in-frame ones, with some missing. The data show some 110,000 clones, 85% seen once. Sequenced here: peripheral blood, sampled from a patient treated with radiotherapy plus ipilimumab. Receptor source: a human donor with non-small cell lung cancer that progressed on radiotherapy plus ipilimumab. Some clones in this sample may be carry-over from other donors' samples. CDR3s include the opening cysteine and the closing phenylalanine or tryptophan. Fields, in order: J gene, clone size, D gene, V gene, CDR3 DNA, CDR3 protein. A D gene is named only where the DNA matches it firmly. Only some rows state a clone size, as once, few, many or a class for expanded clones.

TRBJ1-2 | NA | NA | TRBV19 | TGTGCCAGTAGTATTGGGGTCGACTATGGCTACACCTTC | CASSIGVDYGYTF
TRBJ2-7 | NA | TRBD1 | TRBV14 | TGTGCCAGCAGCCCCGATCCGGGACAGGGATCCTACGAGCAGTACTTC | CASSPDPGQGSYEQYF
TRBJ1-2 | NA | NA | TRBV25-1 | TGTGCCAGCAGCTCGACGGATGTAATCTATGGCTACACCTTC | CASSSTDVIYGYTF
TRBJ1-2 | NA | NA | TRBV21-1 | TGTGCAATACAGGGCCCCAACTATGGCTACACCTTC | CAIQGPNYGYTF
TRBJ1-4 | NA | NA | TRBV4-2 | TGTGCCAGCAGCGCCCGGGGGGCTAATGAAAAACTGTTTTTT | CASSARGANEKLFF
TRBJ2-3 | NA | TRBD2 | TRBV5-1 | TGCGCCAGCAGCGTGGCTAGCGGGGGGCTAAGCACAGATACGCAGTATTTT | CASSVASGGLSTDTQYF
TRBJ2-5 | NA | NA | TRBV2 | TGTGCCAGCAGTGATAGTCTACCCCAAGAGACCCAGTACTTC | CASSDSLPQETQYF
TRBJ2-7 | NA | TRBD1 | TRBV11-2 | TGTGCCAGCAGCTTATGGTCCAGGGGGCGAGGCGAGCAGTACTTC | CASSLWSRGRGEQYF
TRBJ1-6 | NA | NA | TRBV6-1 | TGTGCCAGCAGTGTTGGACACTCCTATAATTCACCCCTCCACTTT | CASSVGHSYNSPLHF
TRBJ1-3 | NA | NA | TRBV2 | TGTGCCAGCACAGGGTATGGAAACACCATATATTTT | CASTGYGNTIYF
TRBJ1-1 | NA | NA | TRBV4-3 | TGCGCCAGCAGCCAAGAAAAGTGGTCTTTACCCACTGAAGCTTTCTTT | CASSQEKWSLPTEAFF
TRBJ1-1 | NA | NA | TRBV19 | TGTGCCAGCAGTACCGACAGGCGAGGTACTGAAGCTTTCTTT | CASSTDRRGTEAFF
TRBJ2-2 | once | NA | TRBV5-1 | TGCGCCAGCAGTCTCTCTACGACCGGTGCCGGGGAGCTGTTTTTT | CASSLSTTGAGELFF
TRBJ2-1 | NA | NA | TRBV4-2 | TGTGCCAGCAGCCAAGATGAGAGACTTGCCGGCACCTACAATGAGCAGTTCTTC | CASSQDERLAGTYNEQFF
TRBJ2-5 | NA | NA | TRBV7-8 | TGTGCCAGCAGCTGGACTTACTCAGAGACCCAGTACTTC | CASSWTYSETQYF
TRBJ1-1 | NA | NA | TRBV25-1 | TGTGCCAGCTACGCTGCAGGGGAGTGGACTGAAGCTTTCTTT | CASYAAGEWTEAFF
TRBJ1-6 | NA | TRBD1 | TRBV7-6 | TGTGCCAGCAGCTGGGGGGGACAGGGGCTGGGATCACCCCTCCACTTT | CASSWGGQGLGSPLHF
TRBJ2-7 | NA | NA | TRBV18 | TGTGCCAGCTCACCTCGTATTAGGGAGGCCTACGAGCAGTACTTC | CASSPRIREAYEQYF
TRBJ2-5 | once | NA | TRBV5-1 | TGCGCCAGCAGCTTGGTAGGGCAGGGGCGAAAAGAGACCCAGTACTTC | CASSLVGQGRKETQYF
TRBJ1-6 | few | TRBD1 | TRBV4-1 | TGCGCCAGCAGCCGCTTATCACAGGGGCGTAATTCACCCCTCCACTTT | CASSRLSQGRNSPLHF
TRBJ2-7 | NA | NA | TRBV4-3 | TGCGCCAGCAGCCAGTCAGTCGGTAGGTGGGACTCCTACGAGCAGTACTTC | CASSQSVGRWDSYEQYF
TRBJ2-5 | NA | TRBD1 | TRBV12-5 | TGTGCTAGTGGTTTGGCGCAGGGGGTGGAGACCCAGTACTTC | CASGLAQGVETQYF
TRBJ2-3 | once | TRBD2 | TRBV5-1 | TGCGCCAGCAGCTTGGACGGGGGGGTCACAGATACGCAGTATTTT | CASSLDGGVTDTQYF
TRBJ2-6 | NA | NA | TRBV7-2 | TGTGCCAGCAGCTTAGCGTCCGGGGCCAACGTCCTGACTTTC | CASSLASGANVLTF
TRBJ2-2 | NA | NA | TRBV19 | TGTGCCAGTAAAGAGTTTGGGGACACCGGGGAGCTGTTTTTT | CASKEFGDTGELFF
TRBJ2-1 | NA | TRBD2 | TRBV5-1 | TGCGCCAGCAGCTGGGGACTAGCGGGGACAACCTACAATGAGCAGTTCTTC | CASSWGLAGTTYNEQFF
TRBJ1-2 | NA | TRBD1 | TRBV6-5 | TGTGCCAGCCGCCCCGGAGACAGGGGTAGTGGCTACACCTTC | CASRPGDRGSGYTF
TRBJ2-2 | NA | NA | TRBV20-1 | TGCGCCGGGGGATGGGCCGGGGAGCTGTTTTTT | CAGGWAGELFF
TRBJ1-2 | NA | NA | TRBV2 | TGTGCCAGCAGTGAAGCGGAGCGGGGTGGCTACACCTTC | CASSEAERGGYTF
TRBJ1-2 | NA | TRBD1 | TRBV28 | TGTGCCAGCAGTTCAGGGGGCGTCGGTCTTTCCTTC | CASSSGGVGLSF
TRBJ1-1 | NA | NA | TRBV18 | TGTGCCAGCTCACAGATCCGACGGGCAGAAGACACTGAAGCTTTCTTT | CASSQIRRAEDTEAFF
TRBJ1-5 | NA | NA | TRBV9 | TGTACCAGCAGCGTAGGAGGGGTCGAGGGTCAGCCCCAGCATTTT | CTSSVGGVEGQPQHF
TRBJ2-1 | NA | TRBD2 | TRBV5-1 | TGCGCCAGCAGCTTGAATAGCGGGAGCTCCTACAATGAGCAGTTCTTC | CASSLNSGSSYNEQFF
TRBJ2-2 | NA | NA | TRBV7-3 | TGTGCCAGCAGCTTAATCGGGGACACCGGGGAGCTGTTTTTT | CASSLIGDTGELFF
TRBJ2-7 | NA | TRBD1 | TRBV7-2 | TGTGCCAGCAGCTTTGGGGGGGACAGGGCCCAGTTCGGGCAGTACTTC | CASSFGGDRAQFGQYF
TRBJ1-1 | NA | NA | TRBV7-2 | TGTGCCAGCAGCTTAGCGTGGGCCGCGGGTACTGAAGCTTTCTTT | CASSLAWAAGTEAFF
TRBJ1-4 | NA | NA | TRBV4-2 | TGTGCCAGCAGCCCGAAACAGTTAAATGAAAAACTGTTTTTT | CASSPKQLNEKLFF
TRBJ1-1 | NA | TRBD1 | TRBV4-1 | TGCGCCAGCAGCCAACTGGGGACAGGTAACACTGAAGCTTTCTTT | CASSQLGTGNTEAFF
TRBJ1-4 | once | NA | TRBV10-3 | TGTGCCATCAGTGAGTTACAGGAGAATGAAAAACTGTTTTTT | CAISELQENEKLFF
TRBJ1-2 | NA | NA | TRBV4-2 | TGTGCCAGCAGCCAGGGACGCCAGGGTGGCTACACCTTC | CASSQGRQGGYTF
TRBJ2-7 | many | TRBD2 | TRBV6-1 | TGTGCCAGCAGTGAATCAGCGGGGGGGCCTGGAGAGCAGTACTTC | CASSESAGGPGEQYF
TRBJ1-5 | NA | TRBD1 | TRBV6-1 | TGTGCCAGCAGTTTTCAGGGGGCAAGCCAGCCCCAGCATTTT | CASSFQGASQPQHF
TRBJ2-3 | once | NA | TRBV6-1 | TGTGCCAGCAGCCTAAAAGAGGATTTTGCAGATACGCAGTATTTT | CASSLKEDFADTQYF
TRBJ2-5 | NA | NA | TRBV7-9 | TGTGCCAGCAGCTTAGTCCAGCAAGAGACCCAGTACTTC | CASSLVQQETQYF
TRBJ1-2 | NA | NA | TRBV6-1 | TGTGCCAGCAGTGATAGCGTCCGGGGCTACACCTTC | CASSDSVRGYTF
TRBJ1-1 | NA | TRBD1 | TRBV7-9 | TGTGCCAGCAGCACCCGACAGGGGGTGAACACTGAAGCTTTCTTT | CASSTRQGVNTEAFF
TRBJ1-3 | NA | TRBD1 | TRBV9 | TGTGCCAGCAGCCAGGGACAGCTCTCTGGAAACACCATATATTTT | CASSQGQLSGNTIYF
TRBJ2-7 | NA | TRBD2 | TRBV5-7 | TGTGCCAGCAGCTGCCGGGGACTAGCGGGGAGGGAGCAGTACTTC | CASSCRGLAGREQYF
TRBJ2-7 | NA | NA | TRBV4-2 | TGTGCCAGCAGCTTTCCCCGGCGCTCCTACGAGCAGTACTTC | CASSFPRRSYEQYF
TRBJ2-1 | NA | NA | TRBV4-2 | TGTGCCAGCAGCCAAGATCCAGGACAGTTCTACAATGAGCAGTTCTTC | CASSQDPGQFYNEQFF
TRBJ2-1 | NA | NA | TRBV14 | TGTGCCAGCAGCCAGTTAGCATTGGTGGGCTACAATGAGCAGTTCTTC | CASSQLALVGYNEQFF
TRBJ1-4 | NA | TRBD1 | TRBV9 | TGTGCCAGCAGCGCCAGGACAGGCGCTACTAATGAAAAACTGTTTTTT | CASSARTGATNEKLFF
TRBJ1-1 | NA | NA | TRBV6-6 | TGTGCCAGCAGCTCTCCGGGACGGAAGAACACTGAAGCTTTCTTT | CASSSPGRKNTEAFF
TRBJ1-5 | few | NA | TRBV28 | TGTGCCAGCAGTGTAAGCAATCAGCCCCAGCATTTT | CASSVSNQPQHF